This T cell receptor (beta chain) comes out of a study of beta chain features in type 1 diabetes. Study details: Examination covered some 110,000,000 sorted cells spanning all samples. Study-wide results and limits: For type 1 diabetes patients, VDJ junctions showed fewer insertions and more deletions. Researchers report that Type 1 diabetes patients had moderately but significantly shorter TCRB CDR3s across all four CD4+ subsets.

The CDR3 is 15 residues long. Germline V gene sequence: CDR1 LNHDA, CDR2 SQIVND (reference sequence). Trimming shortened V by 4 bases and J by 0 bases, and 10 bases separated the two germline ends. Note on this clone: The antigen is undetermined.

The isolated RNA, all of it, was reverse transcribed, so expressed TCRB transcripts were what got sequenced. Some clones are missing from TCRdb's copy, which holds only in-frame ones; the method was immunoSEQ multiplex PCR. There are 100,000 to 150,000 clones in the sample; roughly 17% occur only once, and 2% to 3% lies in the top ten. This clonotype originated in a man in his late teens or twenties with type 1 diabetes. Sequenced input: central memory CD4+ T cells from blood. V is TRBV19 and J is TRBJ2-1; tentative D call: TRBD1 (6 bases). CDR3 protein: CASSTLQGSYNEQFF. Here the CDR3 DNA reads TGTGCCAGTAGTACTCTACAGGGCTCCTACAATGAGCAGTTCTTC. The variable domain in full, completed from reference TRBV19 and TRBJ2-1, reads DGGITQSPKYLFRKEGQNVTLSCEQNLNHDAMYWYRQDPGQGLRLIYYSQIVNDFQKGDIAEGYSVSREKKESFPLTVTSAQKNPTAFYLCASSTLQGSYNEQFFGPGTRLTVL.